This T cell receptor (beta chain) was sequenced in a study of metastatic and nonmetastatic thyroid tumors. General study points: In blood and tumor, TCR beta diversity was reportedly significantly higher in malignant thyroid tumors than in benign nodules.

Thyroid surgery took place with no prior treatment in any patient. TCRdb reprocessed the PCR reads via MiXCR. Altogether 40,000 or so clones are present, approximately 19% being singletons, with the ten largest covering around 17%. Only a few counts were recorded for this clone. Its specificity is unknown. With 7 bases removed from V and 8 bases from J, the gap between germline ends came to 18 bases. CDR1 and CDR2 (germline): MDHEN, SYDVKM. CDR3 length: 14 residues. Sequences were obtained from blood. The V gene is TRBV28, the J gene TRBJ2-1; D ambiguous. This TCR came from a female donor with papillary thyroid cancer or a benign thyroid nodule (not recorded which). Some clones in this sample may be carry-over from other donors' samples. The CDR3 DNA is TGTGCCAGCATTCCTTTTTCGATGGGTGATGAGCAGTTCTTC. Protein sequence: CASIPFSMGDEQFF.